The 15 T cell receptor beta chains below come from one sample, sequenced in a study of shared clonotypes between healthy human individuals. The data were produced by immunoSEQ multiplex PCR, yet TCRdb's version contains in-frame clones alone and is incomplete. This table holds 2 million to 2.5 million clones, roughly 93% found once. The sequenced material came from naive CD4+ T cells from PBMCs. The subset: CD45RA+ positively selected. The receptors originated from a man between 18 and 29 years old in good health. Some clones in this sample may be carry-over from other donors' samples.

The genes are TRBV5-6 and TRBJ1-4, with 7 bases that match TRBD1. The CDR3 runs to 14 residues. Germline CDR1 and CDR2: SGHDT and YYEEEE. Trimming took 5 bases from V and 7 from J; bases not matched to a gene: 8. The CDR3, as DNA: TGTGCCAGCAGGAAAGGGGGCGCGGGTGAAAAACTGTTTTTT. Residues: CASRKGGAGEKLFF.

The chain is built from TRBV5-1 and TRBJ1-4; D might be TRBD1 (6 bases). The germline V and J ends were trimmed by 1 base and 0 bases, with 10 bases remaining between them. The CDR3 extends over 16 amino acids. The germline CDR1 and CDR2 sequences are SGHRS and YFSETQ. CDR3 sequence reads: CASSLWGRATNEKLFF. CDR3 coding DNA: TGCGCCAGCAGCTTGTGGGGGCGGGCAACTAATGAAAAACTGTTTTTT.

The V call is TRBV5-1, the J call TRBJ2-3; TRBD2 matches 7 bases. Trimming took 0 bases from V and 6 from J; bases not matched to a gene: 7. This CDR3 region has 15 residues. Germline loops: CDR1 SGHRS, CDR2 YFSETQ. Written as DNA, the CDR3 is TGCGCCAGCAGCTTGGCTAGCGGAAGTGTGGATACGCAGTATTTT. This gives the protein CASSLASGSVDTQYF. The complete variable domain, with remaining parts taken from reference TRBV5-1 and TRBJ2-3, reads KAGVTQTPRYLIKTRGQQVTLSCSPISGHRSVSWYQQTPGQGLQFLFEYFSETQRNKGNFPGRFSGRQFSNSRSEMNVSTLELGDSALYLCASSLASGSVDTQYFGPGTRLTVL.

This clone was detected once. J is TRBJ2-2 and V is TRBV7-7; maybe TRBD2 (5 bases). Germline-derived CDR1 and CDR2 are SSHAT and FNYEAQ (reference sequence). There are 15 residues in the CDR3. Trimming left V 1 base short and J 0 bases short, with 6 bases between. The CDR3 protein is CASSLGLPNTGELFF. The CDR3 DNA is TGTGCCAGCAGCTTAGGACTACCGAACACCGGGGAGCTGTTTTTT.

The count of this clone is one. J is TRBJ2-3 and V is TRBV9; D remains ambiguous. The CDR3 totals 15 residues. Trimming took 4 bases from V and 3 from J, leaving 15 bases between them. Per germline, CDR1 SGDLS and CDR2 YYNGEE. Here the CDR3 DNA reads TGTGCCAGCAGCACCCGACCCAGCAGTACAGATACGCAGTATTTT. It is translated as CASSTRPSSTDTQYF.

The chain has TRBV7-9 and TRBJ1-5; TRBD1 is a possible D gene (5 bases). Germline V gene sequence: CDR1 SEHNR, CDR2 FQNEAQ (reference sequence). The CDR3 has 13 amino acids. Trimming stripped 5 bases from V and 6 bases from J, with 11 bases between. The CDR3 DNA is TGTGCCAGCAGCCCAGGGCAAGGTCAGCCCCAGCATTTT. Its translation: CASSPGQGQPQHF.

This clone has only a few counts. V and J are TRBV7-2 and TRBJ1-2; D might be TRBD1 (5 bases). CDR1 SGHTA and CDR2 FQGNSA come from the germline V gene. The V and J ends lost 3 bases and 7 bases respectively, with 12 bases between them. The CDR3 totals 13 residues. In DNA form, the CDR3 reads TGTGCCAGCAGCTTGTCAGGGTGGAGTGGCTACACCTTC. Translated, it gives CASSLSGWSGYTF.

This clone was seen a single time. The gene calls are TRBV2 and TRBJ2-7, with D possibly matching TRBD2 (7 bases). V shed 2 bases and J shed 1 base, with 12 bases lying between them. The CDR3 is 15 residues long. CDR1 and CDR2 (germline): SNHLY, FYNNEI. In DNA, the CDR3 is TGTGCCAGCAGTGAATGGGGGAGGGGGTCCTACGAGCAGTACTTC. It codes for CASSEWGRGSYEQYF.

The chain is built from TRBV18 and TRBJ2-7; D gene uncertain. In germline, CDR1 is KGHSH, CDR2 LQKENI. The V gene lost 8 bases and the J gene lost 5 bases, with 10 bases spanning the gap. CDR3 size: 11 residues. The CDR3 here is CASANADEQYF. The CDR3 bases are TGTGCCAGCGCCAATGCGGACGAGCAGTACTTC.

V and J are TRBV10-1 and TRBJ1-3; D remains unclear. CDR1 WNHNN and CDR2 SYGVQD come from the germline V gene (reference sequence). CDR3 length: 12 residues. Deletions cut 6 bases from V and 0 bases from J, with 3 bases between. The CDR3 protein is CASSLSGNTIYF. In DNA, the CDR3 is TGCGCCAGCAGCCTCTCTGGAAACACCATATATTTT.

The chain couples TRBV27 to TRBJ2-5; 7 bases agree with TRBD1. Unmatched junction bases numbered 9, after V lost 5 bases and J lost 9 bases. This CDR3 is 13 amino acids long. Per the germline V gene, CDR1 is MNHEY and CDR2 is SMNVEV (reference sequence). The CDR3 reads CASSPSGGRPQYF. CDR3 DNA sequence: TGTGCCAGCAGTCCCTCAGGGGGAAGGCCCCAGTACTTC.

The rearrangement links TRBV28 to TRBJ1-4; D remains ambiguous. The V gene's germline CDR1 is MDHEN and CDR2 SYDVKM. The germline V and J ends were trimmed by 4 bases and 1 base, with 13 bases remaining between them. This CDR3 has 16 amino acids. CDR3 in amino acids: CASSSRPWGTNEKLFF. The CDR3 DNA reads as TGTGCCAGCAGTTCCCGACCGTGGGGAACTAATGAAAAACTGTTTTTT.

This sequence joins TRBV28 and TRBJ2-1; 11 bases fit TRBD2. This CDR3 has 13 amino acids. Germline lookup yields CDR1 MDHEN and CDR2 SYDVKM. Unmatched junction bases numbered 8, after V lost 10 bases and J lost 9 bases. The CDR3 spells CATLAGGGSEQFF. The CDR3 region has the DNA TGTGCCACCTTAGCGGGAGGGGGGTCTGAGCAGTTCTTC.

This chain connects TRBV7-3 to TRBJ2-2, with 8 bases identical to TRBD1. CDR1 and CDR2 from the germline V gene are SGHTA and FQGTGA. Trimming removed 3 bases from V and 4 bases from J; junction bases left unmatched: 10. The CDR3 totals 17 residues. The CDR3 region has the DNA TGTGCCAGCAGCTTTCCTCGTGGACAGGGCTTCACCGGGGAGCTGTTTTTT. The encoded protein is CASSFPRGQGFTGELFF.

This chain connects TRBV25-1 to TRBJ2-1, with 9 bases lining up with TRBD2. This CDR3 is built from 16 residues. V lost 3 bases, J lost 9 bases, and 12 bases stayed unmatched. The germline V gene encodes CDR1 MGHDK and CDR2 SYGVNS. CDR3 in DNA: TGTGCCAGCAGTGATTTTGTAGCGGGAGACATAGGTGAGCAGTTCTTC. Translation gives CASSDFVAGDIGEQFF.